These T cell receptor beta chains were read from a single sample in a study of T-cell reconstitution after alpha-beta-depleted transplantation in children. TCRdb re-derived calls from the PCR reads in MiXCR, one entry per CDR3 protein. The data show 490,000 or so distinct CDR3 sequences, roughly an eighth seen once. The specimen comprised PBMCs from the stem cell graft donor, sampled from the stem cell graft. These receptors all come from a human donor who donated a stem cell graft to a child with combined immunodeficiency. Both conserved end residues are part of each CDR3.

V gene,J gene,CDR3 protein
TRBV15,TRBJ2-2,CATSRDLGSATGELFF
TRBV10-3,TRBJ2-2,CAISGLSSGRTGELFF
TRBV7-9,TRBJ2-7,CATEMAGTGYSEQYF
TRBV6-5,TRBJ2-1,CASFSGTSRENEQFF
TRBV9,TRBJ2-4,CASSVGPGGLDIQYF
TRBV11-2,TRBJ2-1,CASSKSGTAYNEQFF
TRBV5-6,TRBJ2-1,CASSQRLTSGGAIPNNEQFF
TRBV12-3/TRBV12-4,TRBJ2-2,CASSLSGGRVTGELFF
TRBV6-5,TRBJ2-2,CASSYSTGGHTGELFF
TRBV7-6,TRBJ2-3,CASSLVLADTQYF
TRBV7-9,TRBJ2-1,CASSLLRWSSYNEQFF